This TCR beta chain is drawn from a study of CD8 T cells in Susac syndrome. When the RNA was reverse transcribed, random hexamers were used with an input of roughly 0.45 to 1 ug. Across 54 Vbeta and 13 Jbeta, immunoSEQ multiplex PCR amplified TCR beta CDR3. One entry per CDR3 protein, called by TCRdb with MiXCR from the immunoSEQ multiplex PCR reads. The repertoire holds 150,000 to 200,000 distinct CDR3 sequences, with 93% as singletons. The CD8+ and CD4+ T cells were negatively isolated, with the TEMRA cells enriched by FACS. CDR1 and CDR2 (germline): MNHEY, SMNVEV (reference sequence). The CDR3 extends over 15 amino acids. The V end was cut by 0 bases, the J end by 5 bases, with 13 bases between.

Input material: CD4+ T cells from PBMCs. V is TRBV27 and J is TRBJ2-5; D possibly corresponds to TRBD2 (5 bases). This clonotype originated in a human donor in good health. This chain's CDR3 is CASSLSSRRWETQYF. CDR3 coding DNA: TGTGCCAGCAGTTTATCGTCACGGAGGTGGGAGACCCAGTACTTC.